Presented here are 19 T cell receptor beta chains from one specimen sequenced in a study of cytomegalovirus exposure and HLA in healthy donors. With 60 Vbeta and 13 Jbeta primers, the PCR was carried out. Data came from immunoSEQ multiplex PCR; TCRdb stores just in-frame clones and leaves some out. This sample has 95,000 to 150,000 clones, with 15% to 20% found just once. Sequencing used PBMCs. Source of these receptors: a female donor in good health and CMV-seropositive.

The chain carries TRBV25-1 and TRBJ2-7; TRBD1 matches at 11 bases. V gave up 1 base and J gave up 3 bases; unmatched junction bases: 2. The germline gives CDR1 MGHDK, CDR2 SYGVNS. The CDR3 consists of 15 residues. The CDR3 sequence: CASSELGTGGYEQYF. The CDR3 DNA follows: TGTGCCAGCAGTGAATTGGGGACAGGGGGCTACGAGCAGTACTTC.

This clone has more than one count but fewer than ten. The rearrangement joins TRBV4-3 to TRBJ2-1; the match to TRBD2 covers 12 bases. This CDR3 is built from 17 residues. The J segment lost 0 bases and the V segment lost 4 bases, leaving 4 bases of the junction unmatched. Germline lookup yields CDR1 LGHNA and CDR2 YSLEER. DNA for the CDR3: TGCGCCAGCAGCCGACTAGCGGGGGCAAGCTCCTACAATGAGCAGTTCTTC. Translating gives CASSRLAGASSYNEQFF.

The J gene is TRBJ2-1, the V gene TRBV10-2, with 10 bases matching TRBD1. The V segment lost 6 bases and the J segment 6 bases; nucleotides outside the gene matches: 5. The CDR3 contains 14 residues. Germline loops: CDR1 WSHSY, CDR2 SAAADI. The CDR3 protein is CASRPGQGFNEQFF. DNA of the CDR3: TGCGCCAGCAGACCGGGACAGGGGTTCAATGAGCAGTTCTTC.

The chain combines TRBV4-3 with TRBJ1-2, with D maybe TRBD1 (6 bases). This CDR3 has 15 residues. CDR1 and CDR2 from the germline V gene are LGHNA and YSLEER. Trimming left V 0 bases short and J 7 bases short, with 15 bases between. This CDR3 is CASSQEAQGLGGYTF. The CDR3 coding sequence is TGCGCCAGCAGCCAAGAGGCGCAGGGGCTCGGTGGCTACACCTTC.

The genes are TRBV4-3 and TRBJ2-3, with 10 bases identical to TRBD2. This CDR3 is 18 amino acids long. The germline V gene has CDR1 LGHNA and CDR2 YSLEER. J lost 6 bases, V lost 0 bases, and 12 bases had no gene match. The CDR3 DNA reads as TGCGCCAGCAGCCAAGAACTCGAGCGGGAGGGACTACAGGATACGCAGTATTTT. This codes for CASSQELEREGLQDTQYF.

This clone was recorded a few times. This rearrangement joins TRBV4-2 to TRBJ2-1; the match to TRBD2 covers 7 bases. CDR1 and CDR2 from the germline V gene are LGHNA and YNFKEQ. Unmatched junction bases numbered 8, after V lost 0 bases and J lost 0 bases. The CDR3 sequence is 18 residues long. The CDR3 DNA follows: TGTGCCAGCAGCCAAGATCGGGGAGGGCCTAGCTCCTACAATGAGCAGTTCTTC. This codes for CASSQDRGGPSSYNEQFF.

This sequence joins TRBV15 and TRBJ1-4; D is ambiguous. Trimming took 6 bases from V and 0 from J, leaving 8 bases between them. Germline V lookup: CDR1 LNHNV, CDR2 YYDKDF (reference sequence). This CDR3 region has 14 residues. In DNA form, the CDR3 reads TGTGCCACCAGGGAGGATGCAACTAATGAAAAACTGTTTTTT. This encodes CATREDATNEKLFF.

The chain is built from TRBV30 and TRBJ1-2; 7 bases agree with TRBD1. Germline assignment: CDR1 GTSNPN and CDR2 SVGIG (reference sequence). J gave up 4 bases and V 4 bases, and 6 bases lay outside the gene matches. The CDR3 covers 13 residues. For the CDR3, the DNA is TGTGCCTGGATGCTGGCAGGGGGCTATGGCTACACCTTC. It translates to CAWMLAGGYGYTF. The full variable domain, with the rest looked up from reference TRBV30 and TRBJ1-2, is SQTIHQWPATLVQPVGSPLSLECTVEGTSNPNLYWYRQAAGRGLQLLFYSVGIGQISSEVPQNLSASRPQDRQFILSSKKLLLSDSGFYLCAWMLAGGYGYTFGSGTRLTVV.

This clone was seen only a few times. This rearrangement joins TRBV4-3 to TRBJ2-7, with 8 positions matching TRBD1. V was clipped by 0 bases and J by 8 bases; unmatched bases: 6. Germline V gene lookup returns CDR1 LGHNA and CDR2 YSLEER. The CDR3 extends over 14 amino acids. In DNA form, the CDR3 reads TGCGCCAGCAGCCAAGAGAGGTCAGGGGGCAAGCAGTACTTC. It yields the protein CASSQERSGGKQYF.

Only a few counts were recorded for this clone. The chain carries TRBV27 and TRBJ1-5; D unresolved. The germline gives CDR1 MNHEY, CDR2 SMNVEV (reference sequence). V lost 2 bases and J lost 0, with 8 bases in between. This CDR3 comprises 15 residues. The CDR3 DNA reads TGTGCCAGCAGTTTAATCCCTTATAGCAATCAGCCCCAGCATTTT. It translates to CASSLIPYSNQPQHF.

This clone was detected a few times. V usage is TRBV6-5 and J usage is TRBJ2-7; 11 bases are a match to TRBD2. The CDR3 consists of 15 residues. Germline assignment: CDR1 MNHEY and CDR2 SVGAGI. The V segment lost 0 bases and the J segment 2 bases; nucleotides outside the gene matches: 0. The chain's CDR3 is CASSYSTSGAYEQYF. As DNA, the CDR3 is TGTGCCAGCAGTTACTCGACTAGCGGGGCCTACGAGCAGTACTTC.

This clone was counted a few times. This sequence joins TRBV6-5 and TRBJ1-4, with a possible D match to TRBD1 (6 bases). V was pared by 0 bases and J by 12 bases, with 17 bases between. Germline loops: CDR1 MNHEY, CDR2 SVGAGI. The CDR3 totals 15 residues. CDR3 sequence (DNA): TGTGCCAGCAGTTACTCGACGAGAGGGGGTGGGGAACTGTTTTTT. It yields the protein CASSYSTRGGGELFF.

The chain employs TRBV5-1 and TRBJ2-7; no reliable D call. Germline V gene lookup returns CDR1 SGHRS and CDR2 YFSETQ. The V gene lost 3 bases and the J gene lost 2 bases, with 12 bases spanning the gap. CDR3 length: 14 amino acids. The CDR3 nucleotides read TGCGCCAGCAGCTCCAAGACTCCCCCCTACGAGCAGTACTTC. Its protein is CASSSKTPPYEQYF.

The rearrangement links TRBV4-3 to TRBJ1-1; 9 nucleotides line up with TRBD1. The V gene's germline CDR1 is LGHNA and CDR2 YSLEER. This CDR3 has 17 amino acids. The V segment lost 0 bases and the J segment 3 bases; nucleotides outside the gene matches: 8. CDR3 in DNA: TGCGCCAGCAGCCAAGATCAGGGACAGGGTCTATACACTGAAGCTTTCTTT. It is translated as CASSQDQGQGLYTEAFF.

The V gene is TRBV2, the J gene TRBJ1-4; no clear D gene. With 2 bases removed from V and 2 bases from J, the gap between germline ends came to 3 bases. Germline values: CDR1 SNHLY, CDR2 FYNNEI. This CDR3 spans 13 amino acids. CDR3 nucleotide sequence: TGTGCCAGCAGTGAAACTACTAATGAAAAACTGTTTTTT. Its translation: CASSETTNEKLFF.

The chain joins TRBV29-1 to TRBJ2-5; 9 positions agree with TRBD2. The CDR3 runs 15 residues. Per the germline V gene, CDR1 is SQVTM and CDR2 is ANQGSEA. With 0 bases clipped from V and 1 base from J, the junction kept 3 bases outside the gene matches. The CDR3 loop is CSVEDSGSGQETQYF. Here the CDR3 DNA reads TGCAGCGTTGAAGATAGCGGGAGCGGCCAAGAGACCCAGTACTTC.

The CDR3 spells CASSPNGGGAYGYTF. The CDR3 DNA is TGCGCCAGCAGCCCTAACGGAGGGGGCGCCTATGGCTACACCTTC. The chain joins TRBV4-3 to TRBJ1-2; 7 bases map to TRBD1. Germline CDR1 reads LGHNA; CDR2 reads YSLEER. V lost 4 bases and J lost 4; bases outside the gene matches: 9. The CDR3 spans 15 residues.

The rearrangement links TRBV10-3 to TRBJ2-2; 9 positions agree with TRBD2. V was pared by 3 bases and J by 4 bases, with 3 bases of the junction left unmatched. Germline assignment: CDR1 ENHRY and CDR2 SYGVKD. This CDR3 has 15 residues. CDR3 coding DNA: TGTGCCATCAGTGATCTAGCGGGATTCACCGGGGAGCTGTTTTTT. Translated, it gives CAISDLAGFTGELFF.

CDR3 in DNA: TGTGCCAGCAGCCAGACTAGCGGGAGCTTGTTTGAGACCCAGTACTTC. It encodes CASSQTSGSLFETQYF. The gene calls are TRBV7-9 and TRBJ2-5; 12 nucleotides match TRBD2. The CDR3 runs 16 residues. Germline V gene sequence: CDR1 SEHNR, CDR2 FQNEAQ (reference sequence). The V segment lost 5 bases and the J segment 5 bases; nucleotides outside the gene matches: 9. Combining the CDR3 with reference TRBV7-9 and TRBJ2-5 gives the whole variable domain DTGVSQNPRHKITKRGQNVTFRCDPISEHNRLYWYRQTLGQGPEFLTYFQNEAQLEKSRLLSDRFSAERPKGSFSTLEIQRTEQGDSAMYLCASSQTSGSLFETQYFGPGTRLLVL.